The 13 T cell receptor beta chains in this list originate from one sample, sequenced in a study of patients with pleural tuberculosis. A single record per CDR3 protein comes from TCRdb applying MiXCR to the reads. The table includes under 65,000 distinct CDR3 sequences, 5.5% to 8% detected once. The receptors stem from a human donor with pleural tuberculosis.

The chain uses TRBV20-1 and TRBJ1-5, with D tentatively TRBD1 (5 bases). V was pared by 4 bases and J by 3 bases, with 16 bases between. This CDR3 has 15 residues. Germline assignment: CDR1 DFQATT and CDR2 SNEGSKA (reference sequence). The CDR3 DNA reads TGCAGTGCTAAGGGGAGGGCGACGAACAATCAGCCCCAGCATTTT. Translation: CSAKGRATNNQPQHF.

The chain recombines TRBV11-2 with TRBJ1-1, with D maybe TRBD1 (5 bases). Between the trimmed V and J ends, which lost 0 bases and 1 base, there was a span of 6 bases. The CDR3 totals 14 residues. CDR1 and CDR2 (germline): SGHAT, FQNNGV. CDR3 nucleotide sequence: TGTGCCAGCAGCTTAGAGGACACGAACACTGAAGCTTTCTTT. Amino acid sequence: CASSLEDTNTEAFF.

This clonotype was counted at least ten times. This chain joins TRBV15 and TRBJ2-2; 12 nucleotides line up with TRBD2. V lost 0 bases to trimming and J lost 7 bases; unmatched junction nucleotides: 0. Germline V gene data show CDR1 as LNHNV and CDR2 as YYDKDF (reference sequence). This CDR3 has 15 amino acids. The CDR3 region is CATSRELAGGGELFF. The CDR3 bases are TGTGCCACCAGCAGAGAACTAGCGGGAGGCGGGGAGCTGTTTTTT.

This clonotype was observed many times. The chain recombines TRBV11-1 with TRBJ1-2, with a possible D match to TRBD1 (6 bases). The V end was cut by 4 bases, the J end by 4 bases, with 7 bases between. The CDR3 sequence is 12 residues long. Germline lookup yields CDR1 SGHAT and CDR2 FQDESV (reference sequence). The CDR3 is CASSSDSYGYTF. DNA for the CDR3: TGTGCCAGCAGCTCGGACAGCTATGGCTACACCTTC.

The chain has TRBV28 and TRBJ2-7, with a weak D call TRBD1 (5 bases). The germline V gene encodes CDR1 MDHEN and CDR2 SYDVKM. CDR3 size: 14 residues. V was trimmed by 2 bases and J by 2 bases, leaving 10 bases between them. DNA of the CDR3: TGTGCCAGCAGTTTAAGGGGCAGGGCCTACGAGCAGTACGTC. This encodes CASSLRGRAYEQYV.

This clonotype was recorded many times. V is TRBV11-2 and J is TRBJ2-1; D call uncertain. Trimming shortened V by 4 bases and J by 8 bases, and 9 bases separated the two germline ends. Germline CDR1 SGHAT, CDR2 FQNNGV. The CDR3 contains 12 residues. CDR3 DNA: TGTGCCAGCAGCTCTTACTTAGATGAGCAGTTCTTC. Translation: CASSSYLDEQFF.

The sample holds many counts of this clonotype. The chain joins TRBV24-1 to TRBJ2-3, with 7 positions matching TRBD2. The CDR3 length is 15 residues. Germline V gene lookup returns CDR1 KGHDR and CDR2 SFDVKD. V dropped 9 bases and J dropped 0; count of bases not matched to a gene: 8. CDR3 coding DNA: TGTGCCACCGGGGCTAGCGGAACTAGCACAGATACGCAGTATTTT. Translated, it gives CATGASGTSTDTQYF.

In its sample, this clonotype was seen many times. The CDR3 reads CASSTGTSGTTEQFF. Written as DNA, the CDR3 is TGCGCCAGCAGCACTGGGACTAGCGGGACCACTGAGCAGTTCTTC. The chain uses TRBV5-1 and TRBJ2-1; 13 nucleotides line up with TRBD2. CDR3 length: 15 amino acids. CDR1 and CDR2 (germline): SGHRS, YFSETQ. The V and J ends lost 4 bases and 9 bases, in that order; junction bases with no gene match: 7.

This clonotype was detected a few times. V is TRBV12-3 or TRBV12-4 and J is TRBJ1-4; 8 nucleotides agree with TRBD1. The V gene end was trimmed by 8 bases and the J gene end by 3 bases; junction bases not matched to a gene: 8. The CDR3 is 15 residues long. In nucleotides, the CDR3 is TGTGCCAGCCAGACAGGGGTTAGTGCTAATGAAAAACTGTTTTTT. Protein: CASQTGVSANEKLFF.

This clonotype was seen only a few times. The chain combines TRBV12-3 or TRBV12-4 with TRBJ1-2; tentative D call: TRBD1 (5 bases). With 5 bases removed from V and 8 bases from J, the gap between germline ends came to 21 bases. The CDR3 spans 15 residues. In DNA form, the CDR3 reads TGTGCCAGCAGTACGGCTTCGGAAGGGGCGAACGGCTACACCTTC. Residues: CASSTASEGANGYTF.

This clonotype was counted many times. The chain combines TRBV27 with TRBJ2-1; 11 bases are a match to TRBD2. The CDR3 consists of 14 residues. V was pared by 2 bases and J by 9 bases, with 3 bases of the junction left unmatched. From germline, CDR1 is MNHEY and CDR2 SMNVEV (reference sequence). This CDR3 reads CASSLGSGRGEQFF. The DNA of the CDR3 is TGTGCCAGCAGTTTAGGTAGCGGGAGGGGTGAGCAGTTCTTC.

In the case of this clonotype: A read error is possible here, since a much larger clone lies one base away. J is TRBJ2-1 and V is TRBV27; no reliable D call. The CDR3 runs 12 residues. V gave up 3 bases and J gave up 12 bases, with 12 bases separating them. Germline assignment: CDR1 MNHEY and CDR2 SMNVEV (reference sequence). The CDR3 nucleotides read TGTGCCAGCAGTTTTGCGCCGCATGGGCAGTTCTTC. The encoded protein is CASSFAPHGQFF.

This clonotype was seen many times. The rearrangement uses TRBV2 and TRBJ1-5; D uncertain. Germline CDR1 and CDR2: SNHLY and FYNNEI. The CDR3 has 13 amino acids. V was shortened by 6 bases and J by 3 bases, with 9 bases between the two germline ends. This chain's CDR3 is CASRDVNNQPQHF. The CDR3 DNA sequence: TGTGCCAGCAGGGACGTAAACAATCAGCCCCAGCATTTT. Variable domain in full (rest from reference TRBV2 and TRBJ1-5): EPEVTQTPSHQVTQMGQEVILRCVPISNHLYFYWYRQILGQKVEFLVSFYNNEISEKSEIFDDQFSVERPDGSNFTLKIRSTKLEDSAMYFCASRDVNNQPQHFGDGTRLSIL.